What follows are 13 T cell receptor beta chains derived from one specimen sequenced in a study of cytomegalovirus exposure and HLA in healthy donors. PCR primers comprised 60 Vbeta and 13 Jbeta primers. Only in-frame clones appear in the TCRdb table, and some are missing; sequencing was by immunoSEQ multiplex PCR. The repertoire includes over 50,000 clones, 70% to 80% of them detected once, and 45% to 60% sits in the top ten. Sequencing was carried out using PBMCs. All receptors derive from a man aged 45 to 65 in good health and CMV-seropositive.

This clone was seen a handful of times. The CDR3 loop is CASSLGGSGANVLTF. The CDR3 nucleotides are TGTGCCAGCAGCTTGGGGGGCTCTGGGGCCAACGTCCTGACTTTC. The chain has TRBV7-9 and TRBJ2-6; the D gene is possibly TRBD2 (6 bases). Per germline, CDR1 SEHNR and CDR2 FQNEAQ (reference sequence). V lost 3 bases and J lost 0, with 6 bases in between. This CDR3 spans 15 amino acids.

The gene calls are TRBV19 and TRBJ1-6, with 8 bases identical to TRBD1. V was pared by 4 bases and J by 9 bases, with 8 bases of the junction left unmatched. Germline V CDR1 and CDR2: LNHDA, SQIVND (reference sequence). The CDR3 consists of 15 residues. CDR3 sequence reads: CASSTGQGRSSPLHF. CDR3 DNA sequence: TGTGCCAGTAGTACCGGACAGGGCCGGAGTTCACCCCTCCACTTT.

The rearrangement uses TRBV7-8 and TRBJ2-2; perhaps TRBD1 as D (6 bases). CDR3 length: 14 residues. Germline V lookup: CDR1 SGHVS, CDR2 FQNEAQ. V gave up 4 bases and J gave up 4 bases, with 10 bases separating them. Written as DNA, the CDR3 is TGTGCCAGCAGCTCCCAGGGGCTCACCGGGGAGCTGTTTTTT. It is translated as CASSSQGLTGELFF.

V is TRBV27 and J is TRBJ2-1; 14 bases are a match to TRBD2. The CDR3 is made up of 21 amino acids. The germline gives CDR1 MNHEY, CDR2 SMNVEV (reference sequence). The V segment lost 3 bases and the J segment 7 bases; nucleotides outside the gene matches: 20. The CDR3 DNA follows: TGTGCCAGCAGTTTCCGGGCAGGGGACTTAACCGGGACTAGCGGGAGAAATGAGCAGTTCTTC. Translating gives CASSFRAGDLTGTSGRNEQFF.

CDR3 protein: CASSSTGWNTEAFF. The CDR3 nucleotides read TGCGCCAGCAGCTCGACAGGTTGGAACACTGAAGCTTTCTTT. This sequence joins TRBV5-1 and TRBJ1-1; D might be TRBD1 (6 bases). There are 14 residues in the CDR3. V lost 3 bases to trimming and J lost 1 base, with 10 bases between them. Germline V gene lookup returns CDR1 SGHRS and CDR2 YFSETQ.

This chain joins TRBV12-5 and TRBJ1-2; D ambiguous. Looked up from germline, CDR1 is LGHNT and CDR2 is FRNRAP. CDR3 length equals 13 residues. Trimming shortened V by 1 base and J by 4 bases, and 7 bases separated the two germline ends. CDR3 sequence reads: CASGLALSYGYTF. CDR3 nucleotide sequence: TGTGCTAGTGGTTTGGCACTTTCCTATGGCTACACCTTC.

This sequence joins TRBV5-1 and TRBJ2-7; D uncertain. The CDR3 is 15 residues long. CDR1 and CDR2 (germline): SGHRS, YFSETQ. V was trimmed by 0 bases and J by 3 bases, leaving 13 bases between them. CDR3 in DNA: TGCGCCAGCAGCTTGGTTCCTGGGCGAGACTACGAGCAGTACTTC. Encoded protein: CASSLVPGRDYEQYF.

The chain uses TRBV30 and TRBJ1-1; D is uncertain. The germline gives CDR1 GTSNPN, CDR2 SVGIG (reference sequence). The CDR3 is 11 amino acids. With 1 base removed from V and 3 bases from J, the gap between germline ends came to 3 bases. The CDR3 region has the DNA TGTGCCTGGAGTGCCGACACTGAAGCTTTCTTT. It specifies CAWSADTEAFF. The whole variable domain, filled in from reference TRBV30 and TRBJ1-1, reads SQTIHQWPATLVQPVGSPLSLECTVEGTSNPNLYWYRQAAGRGLQLLFYSVGIGQISSEVPQNLSASRPQDRQFILSSKKLLLSDSGFYLCAWSADTEAFFGQGTRLTVV.

CDR3 loop: CASRPLSGLYGYTF. The DNA of the CDR3 is TGTGCCAGCCGCCCCCTGAGCGGGCTCTATGGCTACACCTTC. This chain connects TRBV6-6 to TRBJ1-2; D unresolved. The CDR3 totals 14 residues. Germline V gene lookup returns CDR1 MNHNY and CDR2 SVGAGI (reference sequence). V lost 8 bases to trimming and J lost 4 bases, with 17 bases between them.

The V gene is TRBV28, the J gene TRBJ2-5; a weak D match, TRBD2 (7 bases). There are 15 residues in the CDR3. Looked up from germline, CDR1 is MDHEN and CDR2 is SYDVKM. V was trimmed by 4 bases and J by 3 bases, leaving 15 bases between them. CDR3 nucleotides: TGTGCCAGCAGTTCCCCGGGGGGCGCCGAAGAGACCCAGTACTTC. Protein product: CASSSPGGAEETQYF.

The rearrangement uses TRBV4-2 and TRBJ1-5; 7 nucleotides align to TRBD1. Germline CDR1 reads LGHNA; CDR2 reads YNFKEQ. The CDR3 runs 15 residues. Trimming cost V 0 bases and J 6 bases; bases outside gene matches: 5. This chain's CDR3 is CASSQEDRVGQPQHF. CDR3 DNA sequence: TGTGCCAGCAGCCAAGAAGACAGGGTTGGTCAGCCCCAGCATTTT.

CDR3 region: CASMGIGLAGYNEQFF. The CDR3 region has the DNA TGTGCCAGCATGGGGATCGGACTAGCGGGATACAATGAGCAGTTCTTC. The gene calls are TRBV27 and TRBJ2-1, with 12 bases identical to TRBD2. Trimming took 7 bases from V and 4 from J; bases not matched to a gene: 8. Germline values: CDR1 MNHEY, CDR2 SMNVEV (reference sequence). This CDR3 is built from 16 residues.

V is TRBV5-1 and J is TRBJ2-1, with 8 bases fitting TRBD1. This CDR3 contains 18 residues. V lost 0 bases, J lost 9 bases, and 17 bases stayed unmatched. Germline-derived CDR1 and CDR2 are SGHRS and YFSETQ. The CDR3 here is CASSLGDSLTGVGSEQFF. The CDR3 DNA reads TGCGCCAGCAGCTTGGGGGACTCCTTGACAGGGGTGGGAAGTGAGCAGTTCTTC.